These 29 T cell receptor beta chains were all obtained from the same sample, sequenced in a study of OX40 agonist ivuxolimab in advanced cancers. Sequencing was performed with immunoSEQ multiplex PCR; in TCRdb, only in-frame clones are kept and a portion is missing. The table lists more than 65,000 clones, about nine tenths of them singletons. The sequences come from CD4+ or CD8+ T cells sorted from blood, collected in a trial of the OX40 agonist ivuxolimab. The receptors originated from an adult with an advanced solid tumor such as melanoma, head and neck, liver or kidney cancer.

The chain combines TRBV5-8 with TRBJ2-1, with a tentative D call TRBD1 (5 bases). Per the germline V gene, CDR1 is SGHTS and CDR2 is YDEGEE. Trimming removed 4 bases from V and 4 bases from J, with 12 bases in between. The CDR3 loop spans 14 amino acids. CDR3 loop: CASSVITGYNEQFF. The CDR3 nucleotides are TGTGCCAGCAGCGTAATAACAGGTTACAATGAGCAGTTCTTC.

The chain links TRBV11-2 to TRBJ1-2; D is undetermined. V lost 6 bases to trimming and J lost 2 bases, with 16 bases between them. The CDR3 contains 15 residues. Germline V gives CDR1 SGHAT, CDR2 FQNNGV. CDR3 in amino acids: CASSLNPNDNYGYTF. The DNA for the CDR3 is TGTGCCAGCAGTCTTAACCCCAACGACAACTATGGCTACACCTTC.

The gene calls are TRBV7-2 and TRBJ2-2, with D perhaps TRBD2 (7 bases). V dropped 4 bases and J dropped 6 bases, with 15 bases sitting between them. This CDR3 is built from 15 residues. Germline loops: CDR1 SGHTA, CDR2 FQGNSA. The CDR3 nucleotides are TGTGCCAGCAGCTACCCCGGGGGGCATGCCGGGGAGCTGTTTTTT. Residues: CASSYPGGHAGELFF.

As for this clone: An end of the junction differs from the germline gene, which may be a read error. The chain joins TRBV28 to TRBJ1-1, with a tentative D call TRBD1 (5 bases). This CDR3 contains 12 residues. Per the germline V gene, CDR1 is MDHEN and CDR2 is SYDVKM. Here the CDR3 DNA reads TGTGCCAGCAGTTCAGGGCCTTTTGAAACTTTCTTT. This encodes CASSSGPFETFF.

This clone came up once. The V call is TRBV6-5, the J call TRBJ1-1; D might be TRBD1 (6 bases). Germline lookup yields CDR1 MNHEY and CDR2 SVGAGI. V shed 2 bases and J shed 2 bases, with 12 bases lying between them. The CDR3 consists of 15 residues. CDR3 loop: CASSYARGGNTEAFF. CDR3 DNA sequence: TGTGCCAGCAGTTACGCCCGAGGGGGAAACACTGAAGCTTTCTTT.

The rearrangement uses TRBV5-6 and TRBJ1-3; D remains unclear. Trimming shortened V by 0 bases and J by 9 bases, and 13 bases separated the two germline ends. The V gene's germline CDR1 is SGHDT and CDR2 YYEEEE. The CDR3 totals 14 residues. The CDR3 is CASSLDGEEVTIYF. The CDR3 DNA reads TGTGCCAGCAGCTTGGATGGCGAGGAGGTCACCATATATTTT.

V usage is TRBV5-1 and J usage is TRBJ1-1, with unresolved D. The germline V gene encodes CDR1 SGHRS and CDR2 YFSETQ. V was trimmed by 3 bases and J by 5 bases, leaving 17 bases between them. This CDR3 has 15 amino acids. The CDR3: CASSSDGPDGTEAFF. DNA for the CDR3: TGCGCCAGCAGCTCGGATGGACCCGACGGGACTGAAGCTTTCTTT.

This clone is a singleton in its sample. The chain links TRBV6-5 to TRBJ2-3; 8 bases fit TRBD2. Germline loops: CDR1 MNHEY, CDR2 SVGAGI. Trimming at V came to 6 bases and at J to 4 bases, leaving 3 bases not matched to a gene. The CDR3 length is 13 residues. Here the CDR3 reads CASSGGGSDTQYF. The DNA of the CDR3 is TGTGCCAGCAGCGGCGGGGGGTCAGATACGCAGTATTTT.

The CDR3 DNA sequence: TGTGCCAGCAGCCCCGGGCTCTGGAGCTCCTACGAGCAGTACTTC. It yields the protein CASSPGLWSSYEQYF. The rearrangement uses TRBV5-5 and TRBJ2-7; D unclear. Per the germline V gene, CDR1 is SGHKS and CDR2 is YYEKEE (reference sequence). V dropped 4 bases and J dropped 0 bases, with 14 bases sitting between them. CDR3 length: 15 amino acids.

The chain employs TRBV6-1 and TRBJ2-1, with D maybe TRBD2 (5 bases). The CDR3 has 13 residues. The V gene's germline CDR1 is MNHNS and CDR2 SASEGT. Trimming stripped 5 bases from V and 5 bases from J, with 10 bases between. CDR3 coding DNA: TGTGCCAGCAGTTTGAGGGCGCACAATGAGCAGTTCTTC. It yields the protein CASSLRAHNEQFF.

This clone appeared once. J is TRBJ2-3 and V is TRBV5-1, with 8 bases identical to TRBD2. In germline, CDR1 is SGHRS, CDR2 YFSETQ. Unmatched junction bases numbered 5, after V lost 4 bases and J lost 1 base. There are 15 residues in the CDR3. CDR3 amino acids: CASSPRGAGTDTQYF. DNA for the CDR3: TGCGCCAGCAGCCCGCGGGGGGCTGGCACAGATACGCAGTATTTT.

The genes are TRBV7-9 and TRBJ2-7, with 10 bases matching TRBD1. Germline values: CDR1 SEHNR, CDR2 FQNEAQ (reference sequence). This CDR3 region has 16 residues. The V and J ends lost 6 bases and 3 bases, in that order; junction bases with no gene match: 11. The CDR3 coding sequence is TGTGCCAGCAGTTCCGCCGCGGGACAGGGGCACTACGAGCAGTACTTC. Encoded protein: CASSSAAGQGHYEQYF.

The chain couples TRBV7-3 to TRBJ2-1; 8 nucleotides align to TRBD2. J gave up 5 bases and V 5 bases, and 5 bases lay outside the gene matches. The germline V gene encodes CDR1 SGHTA and CDR2 FQGTGA. The CDR3 totals 14 residues. The CDR3 DNA reads TGTGCCAGCAGCCCGGGACTAGAGGACAATGAGCAGTTCTTC. Protein product: CASSPGLEDNEQFF.

J is TRBJ2-1 and V is TRBV7-3; either TRBD1 or TRBD2 may supply D (5 bases each). V gave up 2 bases and J gave up 4 bases, with 9 bases separating them. The germline CDR1 and CDR2 sequences are SGHTA and FQGTGA. CDR3 length equals 14 residues. The CDR3 loop reads CASSLQGPYNEQFF. The CDR3 coding sequence is TGTGCCAGCAGCTTACAGGGACCGTACAATGAGCAGTTCTTC.

The chain couples TRBV7-9 to TRBJ1-3; D gene ambiguous. Germline V gene sequence: CDR1 SEHNR, CDR2 FQNEAQ (reference sequence). The V end was cut by 2 bases, the J end by 0 bases, with 8 bases between. The CDR3 is made up of 15 amino acids. In DNA, the CDR3 is TGTGCCAGCAGCTTACCGGGGAGCTCTGGAAACACCATATATTTT. Its protein product is CASSLPGSSGNTIYF.

For this clone: Other DNA sequences in the same sample also yield this CDR3. The chain employs TRBV5-1 and TRBJ2-7; TRBD2 aligns across 9 bases. Per the germline V gene, CDR1 is SGHRS and CDR2 is YFSETQ. V lost 0 bases to trimming and J lost 2 bases; unmatched junction nucleotides: 3. The CDR3 covers 15 residues. CDR3 loop: CASSLETSGPYEQYF. In DNA, the CDR3 is TGCGCCAGCAGCTTGGAGACTAGCGGTCCCTACGAGCAGTACTTC.

The chain uses TRBV29-1 and TRBJ2-5; D perhaps matches TRBD1 (6 bases). The V and J ends lost 7 bases and 4 bases respectively, with 19 bases between them. CDR1 SQVTM and CDR2 ANQGSEA come from the germline V gene. The CDR3 consists of 14 residues. CDR3 protein: CSAPPGVGGETQYF. DNA of the CDR3: TGCAGCGCCCCGCCGGGCGTAGGGGGAGAGACCCAGTACTTC.

The CDR3 region is CASSLEWQSQETQYF. DNA for the CDR3: TGTGCCAGCAGCTTAGAGTGGCAGTCCCAAGAGACCCAGTACTTC. This chain joins TRBV11-2 and TRBJ2-5; D not certain. The germline V gene has CDR1 SGHAT and CDR2 FQNNGV. V was trimmed by 0 bases and J by 1 base, leaving 9 bases between them. The CDR3 is 15 amino acids.

This clone has a single count. This rearrangement joins TRBV5-6 to TRBJ2-3; D uncertain. The CDR3 runs 14 residues. Deletions cut 5 bases from V and 6 bases from J, with 16 bases between. Germline V gene data show CDR1 as SGHDT and CDR2 as YYEEEE. The CDR3 here is CASSLSGKWDTQYF. CDR3 nucleotide sequence: TGTGCCAGCAGTCTGAGTGGCAAATGGGATACGCAGTATTTT.

The chain couples TRBV25-1 to TRBJ2-3; D may match TRBD1 or TRBD2 (6 bases each). With 6 bases removed from V and 6 bases from J, the gap between germline ends came to 10 bases. The CDR3 is 12 amino acids. Germline V CDR1 and CDR2: MGHDK, SYGVNS. DNA of the CDR3: TGTGCCAGCAGGCAAGGGGGGGATACGCAGTATTTT. Protein sequence: CASRQGGDTQYF.

V is TRBV11-3 and J is TRBJ2-2; 10 positions agree with TRBD1. Germline V gene data show CDR1 as SGHNT and CDR2 as YENEEA. This CDR3 is built from 19 residues. V lost 4 bases and J lost 6; bases outside the gene matches: 17. The CDR3: CASSSDWGAGTGVPGELFF. In nucleotides, the CDR3 is TGTGCCAGCAGCTCTGATTGGGGAGCCGGGACAGGGGTTCCCGGGGAGCTGTTTTTT.

This chain links TRBV5-1 with TRBJ2-7, with 8 bases aligning to TRBD1. The CDR3 spans 15 residues. CDR1 and CDR2 from the germline V gene are SGHRS and YFSETQ. V shed 5 bases and J 0 bases; nucleotides not matched to a gene: 7. In DNA, the CDR3 is TGCGCCAGCAGACCCCGGGACAGGTTCTCCTACGAGCAGTACTTC. Translating it yields CASRPRDRFSYEQYF.

In DNA form, the CDR3 reads TGTGCCAGCAGTTCCCGGGACAGGGTTGGGGATGAAAAACTGTTTTTT. It encodes CASSSRDRVGDEKLFF. This chain links TRBV7-8 with TRBJ1-4; 9 bases are shared with TRBD1. With V trimmed by 6 bases and J by 6 bases, 11 bases remained unmatched. The germline V gene has CDR1 SGHVS and CDR2 FQNEAQ. The CDR3 has 16 residues. Based on the CDR3 plus reference TRBV7-8 and TRBJ1-4, the full variable domain is GAGVSQSPRYKVAKRGQDVALRCDPISGHVSLFWYQQALGQGPEFLTYFQNEAQLDKSGLPSDRFFAERPEGSVSTLKIQRTQQEDSAVYLCASSSRDRVGDEKLFFGSGTQLSVL.

The chain carries TRBV4-1 and TRBJ2-7; D possibly corresponds to TRBD1 (5 bases). Trimming pared 8 bases from V and 5 bases from J, leaving 16 bases between. Per germline, CDR1 MGHRA and CDR2 YSYEKL. This CDR3 region has 13 residues. CDR3 region: CASHDQGQHEQYF. DNA for the CDR3: TGCGCCAGCCATGACCAGGGTCAGCACGAGCAGTACTTC.

This chain links TRBV25-1 with TRBJ2-5; D unresolved. V was pared by 7 bases and J by 5 bases, with 14 bases between. Germline V lookup: CDR1 MGHDK, CDR2 SYGVNS. The CDR3 is 13 amino acids. Here the CDR3 DNA reads TGTGCCAGCATCCCAGAATTTGAGGAGACCCAGTACTTC. Amino acid sequence: CASIPEFEETQYF.

This clone was recorded once. The chain carries TRBV27 and TRBJ2-5, with D perhaps matching TRBD2 (6 bases). The CDR3 is 13 residues long. CDR1 is MNHEY and CDR2 is SMNVEV in the germline V gene (reference sequence). Trimming pared 3 bases from V and 4 bases from J, leaving 9 bases between. As DNA, the CDR3 is TGTGCCAGCAGTTTTGGGGGGTTAGAGACCCAGTACTTC. Translation gives CASSFGGLETQYF.

The chain links TRBV7-9 to TRBJ2-7, with 8 nucleotides matching TRBD1. This CDR3 comprises 16 residues. CDR1 and CDR2 (germline): SEHNR, FQNEAQ (reference sequence). Unmatched junction bases numbered 13, after V lost 5 bases and J lost 4 bases. This CDR3 reads CASSQAHRDRNYEQYF. The CDR3 DNA reads TGTGCCAGCAGCCAGGCTCATAGGGACAGGAATTACGAGCAGTACTTC.

This chain connects TRBV6-1 to TRBJ2-7; D may be TRBD1 or TRBD2 (5 bases each). CDR3 length equals 16 residues. The V gene lost 3 bases and the J gene lost 3 bases, with 18 bases spanning the gap. Looked up from germline, CDR1 is MNHNS and CDR2 is SASEGT. CDR3 sequence reads: CASSEGPSGLHYEQYF. CDR3 sequence (DNA): TGTGCCAGCAGTGAGGGACCCTCCGGCCTTCACTACGAGCAGTACTTC.

Points on this clone: Other DNA sequences of this sample code for an identical CDR3. This rearrangement joins TRBV4-1 to TRBJ1-1, with D possibly being TRBD1 (6 bases). The V gene's germline CDR1 is MGHRA and CDR2 YSYEKL. The CDR3 has 14 residues. Deletions cut 4 bases from V and 0 bases from J, with 9 bases between. CDR3 protein: CASSPRGLNTEAFF. The CDR3 nucleotides are TGCGCCAGCAGCCCCCGGGGGCTGAACACTGAAGCTTTCTTT.